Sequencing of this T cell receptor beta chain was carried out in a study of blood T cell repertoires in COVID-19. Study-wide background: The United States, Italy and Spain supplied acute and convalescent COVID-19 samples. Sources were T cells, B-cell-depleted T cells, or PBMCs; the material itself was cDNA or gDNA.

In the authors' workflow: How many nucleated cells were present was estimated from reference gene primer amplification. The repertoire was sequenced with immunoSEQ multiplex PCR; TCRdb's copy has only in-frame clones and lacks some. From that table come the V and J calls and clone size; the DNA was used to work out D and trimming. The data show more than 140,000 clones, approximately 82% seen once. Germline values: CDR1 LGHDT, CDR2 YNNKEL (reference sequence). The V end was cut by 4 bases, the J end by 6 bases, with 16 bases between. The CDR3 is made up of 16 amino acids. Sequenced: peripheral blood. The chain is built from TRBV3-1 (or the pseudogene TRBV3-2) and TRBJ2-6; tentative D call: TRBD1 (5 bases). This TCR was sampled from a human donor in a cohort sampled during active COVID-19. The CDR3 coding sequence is TGTGCCAGCAGCCTAGGCCCGCCCGGACAGGCCAACGTCCTGACTTTC. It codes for CASSLGPPGQANVLTF.